This T cell receptor beta chain stems from a study of T cell responses to AZD1222 COVID-19 vaccine. CDR3 length: 13 residues. V lost 7 bases and J 5 bases, leaving 14 bases between the germline ends. Germline CDR1 SNHLY, CDR2 FYNNEI. The data were produced by immunoSEQ multiplex PCR, yet TCRdb's version contains in-frame clones alone and is incomplete. This sample has around 150,000 clones, with 85% to 95% found just once. Study outcomes and limitations: Nearly half of spike-specific TCRs reportedly target unmutated variant regions. Once two AZD1222 doses were given, Spike-specific TCR breadth and depth went up.

As regards this clone: What it binds is unknown.

Sequences were derived from peripheral blood, sampled 28 days after the second AZD1222 dose. The receptor's source is an adult who received the AZD1222 COVID-19 vaccine. The chain combines TRBV2 with TRBJ1-2; a weak D match, TRBD1 (5 bases). CDR3 in amino acids: CASTTDRRYGYTF. The CDR3 bases are TGTGCCAGCACGACCGACAGAAGGTATGGCTACACCTTC.